This T cell receptor beta chain was sequenced for a study of T cells after yellow fever vaccination. For the study at large: Preparation of fractions with low cell numbers was performed using SMART-Seq v4 Ultra Low Input.

The length of the CDR3 is 13 residues. With V trimmed by 6 bases and J by 5 bases, 2 bases remained unmatched. The V gene's germline CDR1 is DFQATT and CDR2 SNEGSKA (reference sequence). TCRdb recomputed calls from the 5' RACE reads with MiXCR, one row per CDR3 protein. The sample has 450,000 to 650,000 distinct CDR3 sequences; about 13% are singletons. J is TRBJ2-3 and V is TRBV20-1; 13 nucleotides align to TRBD2. The clonotype was recovered from a man aged 25-45 years who received the YFV17D yellow fever vaccine. Sequenced material: PBMCs, taken on the day of the yellow fever booster vaccination. The CDR3 bases are TGCAGTGCAGGGACTAGCGGGAAAGATACGCAGTATTTT. It yields the protein CSAGTSGKDTQYF.